What follows is one T cell receptor beta chain and its context. The sample is drawn from a study of technical replicates of blood from a few donors. The CDR3 loop spans 16 amino acids. Germline V gives CDR1 SGHRS, CDR2 YFSETQ. With V trimmed by 0 bases and J by 7 bases, 10 bases remained unmatched. Data came from immunoSEQ multiplex PCR; TCRdb stores just in-frame clones and leaves some out. The data show about 100,000 clones, roughly 95% seen once. The rearrangement uses TRBV5-1 and TRBJ2-1, with 7 nucleotides matching TRBD2. The TCR originated in a human donor in good health. Specimen: T cells isolated from PBMCs. For the CDR3, the DNA is TGCGCCAGCAGCTTGGGGACGGGGGGAGGAGGTAATGAGCAGTTCTTC. It codes for CASSLGTGGGGNEQFF.